These 24 T cell receptor beta chains originate from one sample sequenced in a study of regulatory T cells in long-lasting Graves disease. The TCR beta library used iRepertoire HTBI primers with Arm-PCR amplification of CDR3. In TCRdb, the multiplex PCR reads were re-called with MiXCR into one record per CDR3 protein. The table has under 800,000 distinct CDR3 sequences, 15% to 20% seen once. The time point denotes: newly diagnosed GD, antithyroid drugs for less than 3 months. PBMC-derived RNA was used for the TCR library. Separately, the same data were catalogued under a study of T cells in Graves' hyperthyroidism and ophthalmopathy.

Sequencing was performed on peripheral blood mononuclear cells (PBMCs), taken at new diagnosis, from a patient treated with antithyroid drugs. The source is a young woman with Graves disease.

This clonotype was observed a few times. The chain uses TRBV28 and TRBJ1-6, with 7 nucleotides matching TRBD1. V shed 6 bases and J 6 bases; nucleotides not matched to a gene: 5. The CDR3 has 14 amino acids. CDR1 is MDHEN, CDR2 SYDVKM, per germline. The CDR3 DNA reads TGTGCCAGCAGGACAGGGCGTAGTAATTCACCCCTCCACTTT. Translated: CASRTGRSNSPLHF. Full variable domain (outside the CDR3, taken from reference TRBV28 and TRBJ1-6): DVKVTQSSRYLVKRTGEKVFLECVQDMDHENMFWYRQDPGLGLRLIYFSYDVKMKEKGDIPEGYSVSREKKERFSLILESASTNQTSMYLCASRTGRSNSPLHFGNGTRLTVT.

This clonotype was counted a few times. The J gene is TRBJ1-1, the V gene TRBV10-3; the D gene is possibly TRBD1 (5 bases). Trimming took 2 bases from V and 1 from J, leaving 11 bases between them. The CDR3 has 15 residues. In germline, CDR1 is ENHRY, CDR2 SYGVKD. The CDR3 region is CAISEPGQGNTEAFF. CDR3 nucleotide sequence: TGTGCCATCAGTGAGCCTGGTCAGGGGAACACTGAAGCTTTCTTT.

This chain joins TRBV5-1 and TRBJ2-3; D perhaps matches TRBD2 (5 bases). CDR1 is SGHRS and CDR2 is YFSETQ in the germline V gene. This CDR3 region has 15 residues. Trimming took off 7 bases at V and 2 bases at J, with 17 bases between the two ends. CDR3 in amino acids: CASSRSGMDTDTQYF. CDR3 sequence (DNA): TGCGCCAGCTCGCGGTCCGGGATGGACACAGATACGCAGTATTTT.

There are many counts of this clonotype. V and J are TRBV28 and TRBJ2-1; TRBD2 might be the D (6 bases). The CDR3 covers 13 residues. Looked up from germline, CDR1 is MDHEN and CDR2 is SYDVKM. The V gene lost 5 bases and the J gene lost 10 bases, with 15 bases spanning the gap. CDR3 sequence (DNA): TGTGCCAGCAGTATGACCACTAGCCGCGAGCAGTTCTTC. Protein: CASSMTTSREQFF.

The chain couples TRBV6-5 to TRBJ2-2; 8 bases line up with TRBD1. In germline, CDR1 is MNHEY, CDR2 SVGAGI. Unmatched junction bases numbered 16, after V lost 2 bases and J lost 11 bases. This CDR3 is built from 17 residues. CDR3 bases: TGTGCCAGCAGTTACCGTCTCCGGGACAGGCGCTGCGTAGAGCTGTTTTTT. The encoded protein is CASSYRLRDRRCVELFF.

This clonotype was seen only a few times. J is TRBJ1-1 and V is TRBV19; the match to TRBD1 covers 9 bases. The CDR3 runs 14 residues. The junction had 6 bases not matched to a gene; V was cut back by 4 bases and J by 6 bases. CDR1 and CDR2 from the germline V gene are LNHDA and SQIVND (reference sequence). This CDR3 is CASSKVGTGSEAFF. Written as DNA, the CDR3 is TGTGCCAGTAGTAAAGTGGGGACAGGGTCTGAAGCTTTCTTT.

V is TRBV6-1 and J is TRBJ2-5; 10 bases match TRBD2. The trim removed 4 bases at V and 5 bases at J, leaving 7 bases unmatched. Germline CDR1 reads MNHNS; CDR2 reads SASEGT. CDR3 length: 15 residues. The CDR3 here is CASSAYQREGETQYF. DNA for the CDR3: TGTGCCAGCAGTGCATACCAGCGGGAGGGGGAGACCCAGTACTTC.

This clonotype has a count of ten or more. This chain links TRBV12-3 or TRBV12-4 with TRBJ1-1; no reliable D call. Trimming stripped 2 bases from V and 6 bases from J, with 10 bases between. The CDR3 contains 13 residues. The CDR3 loop reads CASSLLLGAEAFF. In nucleotides, the CDR3 is TGTGCCAGCAGTTTACTTCTCGGAGCTGAAGCTTTCTTT.

This sequence joins TRBV29-1 and TRBJ2-7; 7 bases agree with TRBD2. This CDR3 is 12 amino acids long. Germline V gene sequence: CDR1 SQVTM, CDR2 ANQGSEA. The J segment lost 7 bases and the V segment lost 5 bases, leaving 8 bases of the junction unmatched. The CDR3 coding sequence is TGCAGCGTTCTCGCGGGAGTGAGAGAGCAGTACTTC. This encodes CSVLAGVREQYF.

This clonotype was seen at least ten times. The chain employs TRBV6-1 and TRBJ1-1, with TRBD1 as a possible D gene (6 bases). Germline values: CDR1 MNHNS, CDR2 SASEGT. This CDR3 spans 15 amino acids. Trimming removed 8 bases from V and 1 base from J, with 17 bases in between. The CDR3 nucleotides are TGTGCCAGCGGAGTTTACAGGGCGTCGAACACTGAAGCTTTCTTT. The encoded protein is CASGVYRASNTEAFF.

This clonotype was recorded at least ten times. V gene TRBV30 combines with J gene TRBJ1-4; D not certain. The CDR3 spans 12 residues. V lost 4 bases, J lost 5 bases, and 8 bases lay in between. Germline-derived CDR1 and CDR2 are GTSNPN and SVGIG (reference sequence). CDR3 region: CAWTGGNEKLFF. As DNA, the CDR3 is TGTGCCTGGACGGGAGGGAATGAAAAACTGTTTTTT.

This clonotype appeared a few times. The rearrangement links TRBV5-1 to TRBJ1-6; possibly TRBD1 for D (5 bases). Trimming pared 2 bases from V and 6 bases from J, leaving 9 bases between. Germline-derived CDR1 and CDR2 are SGHRS and YFSETQ. The CDR3 loop spans 14 amino acids. Here the CDR3 reads CASSFGTPNSPLHF. In nucleotides, the CDR3 is TGCGCCAGCAGCTTCGGGACTCCTAATTCACCCCTCCACTTT.

Ten or more counts support this clonotype. The chain links TRBV28 to TRBJ1-5; TRBD1 agrees at 7 bases. Looked up from germline, CDR1 is MDHEN and CDR2 is SYDVKM. The CDR3 runs 17 residues. The V segment lost 5 bases and the J segment 0 bases; nucleotides outside the gene matches: 10. The CDR3 nucleotides read TGTGCCAGCAGTAGCGGACAGGTACCCTATAGCAATCAGCCCCAGCATTTT. Translated, it gives CASSSGQVPYSNQPQHF.

This clonotype was observed a few times. The V gene is TRBV3-1, the J gene TRBJ1-3; no clear D. Germline V gene sequence: CDR1 LGHDT, CDR2 YNNKEL (reference sequence). This CDR3 is built from 16 residues. Trimming removed 5 bases from V and 0 bases from J, with 14 bases in between. CDR3 loop: CASSGTRKSSGNTIYF. CDR3 coding DNA: TGTGCCAGCAGCGGTACTCGAAAGAGCTCTGGAAACACCATATATTTT. The variable domain in full, with the rest retrieved from reference TRBV3-1 and TRBJ1-3, is DTAVSQTPKYLVTQMGNDKSIKCEQNLGHDTMYWYKQDSKKFLKIMFSYNNKELIINETVPNRFSPKSPDKAHLNLHINSLELGDSAVYFCASSGTRKSSGNTIYFGEGSWLTVV.

This clonotype was detected a few times. V usage is TRBV6-1 and J usage is TRBJ1-5; TRBD1 agrees at 8 bases. The CDR3 extends over 14 amino acids. J gave up 4 bases and V 6 bases, and 5 bases lay outside the gene matches. The germline V gene has CDR1 MNHNS and CDR2 SASEGT. CDR3 coding DNA: TGTGCCAGCAGACACGGACAGGGTAATCAGCCCCAGCATTTT. Translated: CASRHGQGNQPQHF.

This clonotype was counted at least ten times. The genes are TRBV2 and TRBJ2-3, with 8 positions matching TRBD2. Germline CDR1 SNHLY, CDR2 FYNNEI. Unmatched junction bases numbered 5, after V lost 6 bases and J lost 6 bases. The CDR3 contains 13 residues. In nucleotides, the CDR3 is TGTGCCAGCAGAACCGGACTAGCCGATACGCAGTATTTT. Translated, it gives CASRTGLADTQYF.

This chain joins TRBV25-1 and TRBJ1-4, with unresolved D. V was clipped by 2 bases and J by 4 bases, with 11 bases between them. This CDR3 comprises 15 residues. Looked up from germline, CDR1 is MGHDK and CDR2 is SYGVNS. Written as DNA, the CDR3 is TGTGCCAGCAGTGAACCCCGGGTTTTTAATGAAAAACTGTTTTTT. Its protein product is CASSEPRVFNEKLFF.

J is TRBJ2-7 and V is TRBV5-1; 8 bases map to TRBD1. CDR1 SGHRS and CDR2 YFSETQ come from the germline V gene. The CDR3 sequence is 13 residues long. J lost 3 bases, V lost 4 bases, and 3 bases had no gene match. This chain's CDR3 is CASSPDRDYEQYF. Here the CDR3 DNA reads TGCGCCAGCAGCCCGGACAGGGACTACGAGCAGTACTTC.

This clonotype has a count of ten or more. J is TRBJ2-1 and V is TRBV28; D might be TRBD1 or TRBD2, each matching 5 bases. V dropped 7 bases and J dropped 6 bases, with 13 bases sitting between them. This CDR3 has 13 residues. Germline V CDR1 and CDR2: MDHEN, SYDVKM. CDR3 protein: CASNSARGNEQFF. CDR3 in DNA: TGTGCCAGCAATTCGGCGAGGGGCAATGAGCAGTTCTTC.

This clonotype turned up a few times. V is TRBV30 and J is TRBJ1-6; weak D call: TRBD1 (6 bases). Trimming removed 0 bases at V and 6 bases at J, with 12 bases between. The CDR3 contains 15 residues. Germline V gene sequence: CDR1 GTSNPN, CDR2 SVGIG (reference sequence). CDR3 DNA: TGTGCCTGGAGTGTTGGGGGGGCCGGTAATTCACCCCTCCACTTT. It codes for CAWSVGGAGNSPLHF.

This clonotype was observed a handful of times. This rearrangement joins TRBV7-9 to TRBJ2-5; no definite D call. V was trimmed by 8 bases and J by 5 bases, leaving 15 bases between them. The length of the CDR3 is 13 residues. Germline V gene data show CDR1 as SEHNR and CDR2 as FQNEAQ (reference sequence). The CDR3 here is CASVLTGSETQYF. The CDR3 nucleotides are TGTGCCAGCGTGCTTACTGGGTCCGAGACCCAGTACTTC.

The gene calls are TRBV11-3 and TRBJ2-1; 10 bases align to TRBD1. The germline V gene encodes CDR1 SGHNT and CDR2 YENEEA. The CDR3 runs 14 residues. V was pared by 5 bases and J by 8 bases, with 6 bases of the junction left unmatched. In DNA, the CDR3 is TGTGCCAGCAGCACCGGGACAGGGGACGATGAGCAGTTCTTC. It translates to CASSTGTGDDEQFF.

As regards this clonotype: At one boundary the junction diverges from the germline segment, which might be a read error. The chain has TRBV3-1 and TRBJ2-4; D uncertain. Germline-derived CDR1 and CDR2 are LGHDT and YNNKEL (reference sequence). The CDR3 totals 15 residues. CDR3 sequence: CASSQISGAKDIQYF. The CDR3 coding sequence is TGTGCCAGCAGCCAAATTAGTGGAGCCAAAGACATTCAGTACTTC. The full variable domain, rest sourced from reference TRBV3-1 and TRBJ2-4, is DTAVSQTPKYLVTQMGNDKSIKCEQNLGHDTMYWYKQDSKKFLKIMFSYNNKELIINETVPNRFSPKSPDKAHLNLHINSLELGDSAVYFCASSQISGAKDIQYFGAGTRLSVL.

This clonotype showed up just a few times. The V gene is TRBV20-1, the J gene TRBJ2-3; 14 nucleotides match TRBD2. Germline V gene lookup returns CDR1 DFQATT and CDR2 SNEGSKA (reference sequence). The CDR3 covers 19 residues. The J segment lost 3 bases and the V segment lost 0 bases, leaving 11 bases of the junction unmatched. CDR3 in amino acids: CSARDSGLAGGRSTDTQYF. In DNA form, the CDR3 reads TGCAGTGCTAGAGATAGCGGACTAGCGGGAGGCAGGTCAACAGATACGCAGTATTTT.